This TCR beta chain was sequenced during a study of blood T cell repertoires in COVID-19. V was cut by 7 bases and J by 4 bases, with 11 bases left in between. Germline assignment: CDR1 SNHLY and CDR2 FYNNEI. The CDR3 loop spans 13 amino acids. TCRdb's table, derived via immunoSEQ multiplex PCR, lists solely in-frame clones and lacks some. Here the sample spans hundreds of thousands of clones, 85% to 90% being singletons. This receptor was identified in a woman in her 50s with COVID-19, enrolled during active disease. Sequenced: peripheral blood. The rearrangement joins TRBV2 to TRBJ1-5; no definite D call. The CDR3 coding sequence is TGTGCCAGCATTCAAGAGAGAAATCAGCCCCAGCATTTT. Its protein product is CASIQERNQPQHF.